Sequencing of this TCR beta chain was carried out in a study of CD8 T cells in ankylosing spondylitis (dated by TCRdb to 2016 to 2017). Regarding the research as a whole: The study profiled T cell receptor beta repertoires in healthy donors and ankylosing spondylitis patients to find disease-linked TCR variants. Peripheral blood was sampled, and synovial fluid was additionally collected from ankylosing spondylitis patients. In total, the full study cohort was made up of roughly 110 healthy donors and 25 ankylosing spondylitis patients. What the study reported, not specific to this receptor: The disease-linked clones were reported as significantly enriched in matched synovial fluid samples from ankylosing spondylitis patients. Some motif variants had previously been reported in the synovial fluid and blood of reactive arthritis patients, which suggests shared mechanisms of disease initiation. A CD8+ phenotype was shown by the disease-linked clones, which were found at relatively low frequencies in peripheral blood. Blood from ankylosing spondylitis patients appeared to be characterized by a TCR beta motif composed of 7 to 9 highly homologous amino acid variants.

TCRdb shows the sequencer as Illumina HiSeq 2500. Quantitative 5'-RACE with molecular barcodes was used to prepare TCR beta libraries. Regarding the original processing steps: A new computational method based on a probabilistic model of VDJ rearrangement was used to identify disease-linked TCR variants. Through fastp at Q25 and MiXCR, TCRdb rebuilt clones from the public reads, retaining in-frame beta chains. Duplicate CDR3 protein sequences are folded into a single record with the most common DNA and genes. Clone size and V and J calls follow TCRdb, not the original study. This sample has roughly 130,000 distinct CDR3 sequences in its table, and 8% to 9% of those were observed once. The top ten hold 7.3% of the sample. For each ankylosing spondylitis patient, the synovial fluid sample was matched to a blood sample from that same patient. V loses 2 bases at its end and J loses 2 bases; junction bases beyond the gene matches: 5. Looking up the germline V gene yields CDR1 SGHRS and CDR2 YFSETQ. Inclusive of the bounding cysteine and phenylalanine, the CDR3 is 15 residues long. Only the CDR3 DNA stays, 45 bases, in frame from base 1.

In its sample, this clonotype was seen many times. Its antigen specificity is not known. No clone much larger than this one lies a single base away; base qualities are absent. The V and J segments used are TRBV5-1 and TRBJ2-7, and 9 junctional nucleotides match TRBD1. Material: synovial fluid, either unsorted or a sorted T cell fraction (not recorded which). This TCR was sampled from a male donor with ankylosing spondylitis. The nucleotide sequence is given as TGCGCCAGCAGCTTCGACTGGACAGGGGCCTACGAGCAGTACTTC. Protein translation: CASSFDWTGAYEQYF.